This T cell receptor beta chain was captured in a study of blood T cell repertoires in COVID-19. Study details: The origin of the acute and convalescent COVID-19 samples was the United States, Italy and Spain.

Germline assignment: CDR1 SQVTM and CDR2 ANQGSEA. V was pared by 8 bases and J by 6 bases, with 13 bases between. This CDR3 has 11 amino acids. Living in roughly 23 US areas, the participants were between about 18 and 100 years of age. Participants reported their clinical history, and cohort assignment relied on those reports. Recovered participants had two consecutive negative NP/OP PCR tests, healthcare professional clearance, or symptom resolution. The assay was immunoSEQ multiplex PCR, and TCRdb's table has in-frame clones only and misses some. The sample has 150,000 to 200,000 clones; 88% are singletons.

V is TRBV29-1 and J is TRBJ1-2; a possible D gene is TRBD1 (5 bases). The specimen sequenced was PBMCs or T cells enriched from blood (not recorded which). This TCR came from a woman aged 18-29 years who had recovered from COVID-19. CDR3: CSPRGGDGYTF. The DNA of the CDR3 is TGCAGCCCAAGGGGAGGGGATGGCTACACCTTC.